This T cell receptor beta chain was identified in a study of OX40 agonist ivuxolimab in advanced cancers. The repertoire was sequenced with immunoSEQ multiplex PCR; TCRdb's copy has only in-frame clones and lacks some. This table has over 90,000 clones, around 84% appearing once. Germline V gives CDR1 SQVTM, CDR2 ANQGSEA. The CDR3 totals 12 residues. V lost 2 bases and J 4 bases, leaving 7 bases between the germline ends. The chain combines TRBV29-1 with TRBJ2-3; no reliable D call. The TCR comes from an adult with an advanced solid tumor such as melanoma, head and neck, liver or kidney cancer. The material sequenced was CD4+ or CD8+ T cells sorted from blood, taken in a trial of the OX40 agonist ivuxolimab. The CDR3 region is CSVEKISDTQYF. The DNA for the CDR3 is TGCAGCGTTGAAAAGATATCAGATACGCAGTATTTT.